These 26 T cell receptor beta chains were sequenced from one sample in a study of T cell responses to AZD1222 COVID-19 vaccine. Assay used: immunoSEQ multiplex PCR; TCRdb lists only in-frame clones, some missing. The sample shows over 120,000 clones, about 92% of them seen only once. Sequenced here: peripheral blood, sampled 28 days after the second AZD1222 dose. The receptors were sampled from an adult who received the AZD1222 COVID-19 vaccine.

The DNA of the CDR3 is TGTGCCAGCAGCCCGGAGTCTGACCGGGGCTACGAGCAGTACTTC. Amino acids: CASSPESDRGYEQYF. V gene TRBV14 combines with J gene TRBJ2-7, with a tentative D call TRBD2 (5 bases). CDR1 and CDR2 from the germline V gene are SGHDN and FVKESK. The CDR3 extends over 15 amino acids. V gave up 4 bases and J gave up 3 bases, with 16 bases separating them.

V gene TRBV5-1 combines with J gene TRBJ2-5; D may be TRBD2 (5 bases). The V end lost 0 bases, the J end lost 1 base, and 7 bases lay between the germline ends. Germline-derived CDR1 and CDR2 are SGHRS and YFSETQ. The CDR3 is made up of 14 amino acids. CDR3 sequence (DNA): TGCGCCAGCAGCTTGGCAGGACTCCAAGAGACCCAGTACTTC. Amino acid sequence: CASSLAGLQETQYF.

The chain is built from TRBV11-3 and TRBJ2-1, with D perhaps matching TRBD1 (5 bases). Trimming stripped 6 bases from V and 7 bases from J, with 10 bases between. This CDR3 is built from 12 residues. Germline CDR1 SGHNT, CDR2 YENEEA. CDR3 bases: TGTGCCAGCAGGGGTAGGGGTAATGAGCAGTTCTTC. This gives the protein CASRGRGNEQFF. Based on the CDR3 plus reference TRBV11-3 and TRBJ2-1, the full variable domain is EAGVVQSPRYKIIEKKQPVAFWCNPISGHNTLYWYLQNLGQGPELLIRYENEEAVDDSQLPKDRFSAERLKGVDSTLKIQPAELGDSAVYLCASRGRGNEQFFGPGTRLTVL.

J is TRBJ2-7 and V is TRBV29-1; perhaps TRBD1 as D (5 bases). The germline gives CDR1 SQVTM, CDR2 ANQGSEA. The germline V and J ends were trimmed by 7 bases and 5 bases, with 15 bases remaining between them. This CDR3 spans 12 amino acids. The CDR3 here is CSAFAGADEQYF. The DNA for the CDR3 is TGCAGCGCCTTCGCTGGGGCCGACGAGCAGTACTTC.

This chain uses TRBV4-3 with TRBJ1-4; weak D call: TRBD1 (5 bases). CDR1 is LGHNA, CDR2 YSLEER, per germline. The CDR3 is 13 amino acids. Between the trimmed V and J ends, which lost 3 bases and 7 bases, there was a span of 9 bases. In DNA form, the CDR3 reads TGCGCCAGCAGCCAGGGGGTTACTGAAAAACTGTTTTTT. It encodes CASSQGVTEKLFF.

This rearrangement joins TRBV28 to TRBJ2-1; 7 positions agree with TRBD2. From germline, CDR1 is MDHEN and CDR2 SYDVKM. The ends lost 7 bases at V and 9 bases at J; junction bases unmatched: 15. The CDR3 spans 15 residues. The CDR3 DNA reads TGTGCCAGCACCACCCCGGGTATCCCGGGAGGTGAGCAGTTCTTC. The encoded protein is CASTTPGIPGGEQFF.

This clone was recorded only once. The chain has TRBV28 and TRBJ1-2; 7 nucleotides match TRBD1. The germline CDR1 and CDR2 sequences are MDHEN and SYDVKM. Germline trimming cut 5 bases from V and 6 bases from J; bases unmatched to any gene: 6. The CDR3 loop spans 13 amino acids. The CDR3 loop reads CASSLEGAHGYTF. CDR3 sequence (DNA): TGTGCCAGCAGTCTCGAGGGGGCCCATGGCTACACCTTC.

The chain uses TRBV7-8 and TRBJ2-2, with TRBD2 as a possible D gene (5 bases). The CDR3 loop spans 16 amino acids. Germline V gene lookup returns CDR1 SGHVS and CDR2 FQNEAQ. V lost 8 bases, J lost 6 bases, and 22 bases lay in between. CDR3 protein: CASAKKSGLTAGELFF. DNA of the CDR3: TGTGCCAGCGCAAAGAAGAGCGGTCTCACGGCCGGGGAGCTGTTTTTT. The full variable domain, in which reference TRBV7-8 and TRBJ2-2 provide the parts outside the CDR3, is GAGVSQSPRYKVAKRGQDVALRCDPISGHVSLFWYQQALGQGPEFLTYFQNEAQLDKSGLPSDRFFAERPEGSVSTLKIQRTQQEDSAVYLCASAKKSGLTAGELFFGEGSRLTVL.

The genes are TRBV7-2 and TRBJ2-1, with 9 nucleotides matching TRBD1. The V and J ends lost 1 base and 7 bases, in that order; junction bases with no gene match: 2. Germline V CDR1 and CDR2: SGHTA, FQGNSA. The CDR3 is made up of 14 amino acids. CDR3 in amino acids: CASSLDRGRNEQFF. In DNA form, the CDR3 reads TGTGCCAGCAGCTTAGACAGGGGGCGGAATGAGCAGTTCTTC.

A remark on this clone: Sequence at one end of the junction differs from germline and may be a read error. This chain uses TRBV7-7 with TRBJ2-7, with 9 bases aligning to TRBD1. The CDR3 has 15 residues. Germline assignment: CDR1 SSHAT and CDR2 FNYEAQ (reference sequence). This CDR3 reads CASSQNTGGAGEQYF. CDR3 sequence (DNA): TGTGCTAGCAGCCAGAATACAGGGGGCGCGGGCGAGCAGTACTTC.

V and J are TRBV7-8 and TRBJ2-7, with 8 bases lining up with TRBD1. CDR3 size: 15 residues. V shed 1 base and J 2 bases; nucleotides not matched to a gene: 4. Germline values: CDR1 SGHVS, CDR2 FQNEAQ. CDR3 residues: CASSLGTGLAYEQYF. CDR3 DNA: TGTGCCAGCAGCTTAGGGACAGGGTTAGCCTACGAGCAGTACTTC.

The V gene is TRBV5-1, the J gene TRBJ1-1; no definite D call. Germline V gene data show CDR1 as SGHRS and CDR2 as YFSETQ. The length of the CDR3 is 14 residues. The V gene lost 3 bases and the J gene lost 3 bases, with 12 bases spanning the gap. The CDR3 DNA reads as TGCGCCAGCAGCTGGGGTATCGGAGACACTGAAGCTTTCTTT. This sequence encodes CASSWGIGDTEAFF.

In its sample, this clone was seen once. The V call is TRBV27, the J call TRBJ2-1, with D unresolved. The CDR3 length is 15 residues. Trimming left V 3 bases short and J 0 bases short, with 9 bases between. The germline V gene has CDR1 MNHEY and CDR2 SMNVEV (reference sequence). The CDR3 DNA is TGTGCCAGCAGTTTCCGCACCCGCTCCTACAATGAGCAGTTCTTC. Its translation is CASSFRTRSYNEQFF.

The V and J genes are TRBV10-3 and TRBJ1-2, with TRBD1 matching 7 bases. J gave up 7 bases and V 6 bases, and 11 bases lay outside the gene matches. The CDR3 is made up of 14 amino acids. Germline-derived CDR1 and CDR2 are ENHRY and SYGVKD. As DNA, the CDR3 is TGTGCCATCAGCCCGGGGCAGGGGGTAGGTGGCTACACCTTC. It translates to CAISPGQGVGGYTF.

The chain couples TRBV29-1 to TRBJ2-2, with a possible D match to TRBD2 (6 bases). The V gene lost 4 bases and the J gene lost 4 bases, with 22 bases spanning the gap. This CDR3 comprises 17 residues. Germline V CDR1 and CDR2: SQVTM, ANQGSEA. In nucleotides, the CDR3 is TGCAGCGTTGGAAATAAGTATGGGGTGGGGGGCACCGGGGAGCTGTTTTTT. Protein product: CSVGNKYGVGGTGELFF.

The chain joins TRBV30 to TRBJ1-2, with no clear D. The CDR3 sequence is 13 residues long. Per germline, CDR1 GTSNPN and CDR2 SVGIG (reference sequence). V lost 2 bases and J lost 3, with 10 bases in between. The CDR3 reads CAWSRGTHYGYTF. The CDR3 DNA follows: TGTGCCTGGAGTCGGGGTACTCACTATGGCTACACCTTC.

V and J are TRBV25-1 and TRBJ2-5, with TRBD1 identical over 8 bases. The CDR3 is 17 amino acids. Germline values: CDR1 MGHDK, CDR2 SYGVNS. V shed 0 bases and J 2 bases; nucleotides not matched to a gene: 8. The CDR3 nucleotides read TGTGCCAGCAGTGAATACCACCAGACAGGGGATCAAGAGACCCAGTACTTC. Translation: CASSEYHQTGDQETQYF.

This sequence joins TRBV20-1 and TRBJ2-7; D gene ambiguous. V gave up 3 bases and J gave up 5 bases, with 8 bases separating them. CDR1 is DFQATT and CDR2 is SNEGSKA in the germline V gene (reference sequence). This CDR3 contains 11 residues. CDR3 region: CSASTANEQYF. CDR3 DNA: TGCAGTGCTAGCACAGCAAACGAGCAGTACTTC.

This clone was counted a single time. This chain uses TRBV5-1 with TRBJ2-1; 12 nucleotides agree with TRBD2. Germline V gene sequence: CDR1 SGHRS, CDR2 YFSETQ. V shed 3 bases and J 7 bases; nucleotides not matched to a gene: 8. The CDR3 runs 16 residues. This chain's CDR3 is CASSSGFLAGGNEQFF. The DNA for the CDR3 is TGCGCCAGCAGCTCGGGGTTCCTAGCGGGAGGGAATGAGCAGTTCTTC.

The rearrangement links TRBV28 to TRBJ2-1, with 9 nucleotides matching TRBD2. Germline trimming cut 7 bases from V and 4 bases from J; bases unmatched to any gene: 11. The CDR3 totals 16 residues. Germline CDR1 MDHEN, CDR2 SYDVKM. CDR3 nucleotide sequence: TGTGCCAGCACCCTAGGGGCGGGGGGGCGTTACAATGAGCAGTTCTTC. This translates into CASTLGAGGRYNEQFF.

V is TRBV5-6 and J is TRBJ1-6; D gene unclear. CDR1 and CDR2 from the germline V gene are SGHDT and YYEEEE. CDR3 length equals 17 residues. V lost 6 bases, J lost 0 bases, and 16 bases lay in between. DNA of the CDR3: TGTGCCAGCACCAAGACGGGCGCGAGCTCCTATAATTCACCCCTCCACTTT. Translation gives CASTKTGASSYNSPLHF.

This clone was observed once. The rearrangement links TRBV19 to TRBJ1-5; D is uncertain. The germline V gene encodes CDR1 LNHDA and CDR2 SQIVND (reference sequence). V was clipped by 4 bases and J by 0 bases, with 10 bases between them. The CDR3 consists of 15 residues. CDR3 sequence reads: CASSNPPYSNQPQHF. The CDR3 DNA sequence: TGTGCCAGTAGTAATCCGCCTTATAGCAATCAGCCCCAGCATTTT.

The rearrangement uses TRBV28 and TRBJ1-3; TRBD1 matches 8 bases. The CDR3 is 15 amino acids. Per the germline V gene, CDR1 is MDHEN and CDR2 is SYDVKM. Germline trimming cut 6 bases from V and 0 bases from J; bases unmatched to any gene: 4. This CDR3 reads CASRPTGGSGNTIYF. The CDR3 bases are TGTGCCAGCAGACCCACAGGGGGCTCTGGAAACACCATATATTTT.

This rearrangement joins TRBV6-6 to TRBJ1-2, with 7 bases fitting TRBD1. V gave up 6 bases and J gave up 8 bases; unmatched junction bases: 9. CDR3 size: 13 residues. The germline V gene encodes CDR1 MNHNY and CDR2 SVGAGI (reference sequence). The chain's CDR3 is CASRLRTGPGYTF. The CDR3 DNA is TGTGCCAGCAGGCTGCGGACAGGCCCAGGCTACACCTTC.

The chain recombines TRBV7-8 with TRBJ1-1; D not certain. CDR3 length equals 13 residues. Trimming cost V 3 bases and J 4 bases, with 9 bases left between them. The germline CDR1 and CDR2 sequences are SGHVS and FQNEAQ. The CDR3 reads CASSFYTVTEAFF. The CDR3 nucleotides read TGTGCCAGCAGCTTTTATACGGTCACTGAAGCTTTCTTT.

This chain links TRBV5-4 with TRBJ1-1; D is uncertain. Germline V gives CDR1 SGHNT, CDR2 YYREEE (reference sequence). There are 13 residues in the CDR3. The V gene lost 2 bases and the J gene lost 6 bases, with 11 bases spanning the gap. CDR3 region: CASSLSGWAEAFF. CDR3 bases: TGTGCCAGCAGCTTATCTGGATGGGCTGAAGCTTTCTTT.